The rows below give T cell receptor beta chains drawn from one sample of a study of cytomegalovirus exposure and HLA in healthy donors. Repertoires were generated with immunoSEQ multiplex PCR, while TCRdb's copy carries only in-frame clones and drops some. The sample holds more than 110,000 clones, roughly four fifths seen once. The sequenced material came from PBMCs. The receptors here all came from a woman between 50 and 59 years old in good health and CMV-seronegative. The CDR3 runs from the conserved cysteine through the conserved F or W. A D gene is named only where the DNA matches it firmly. Clone size is given for some rows only: seen once, a few or many times, or a class if the clone is expanded.

j_call d_call clone_size v_call cdr3_nt cdr3_aa
TRBJ1-1 TRBD1 - TRBV19 TGTGCCAGTAGTATCCGGACAGGGGGGAACACTGAAGCTTTCTTT CASSIRTGGNTEAFF
TRBJ1-4 TRBD1 few TRBV4-1 TGCGCCAGCAGCCAGGCAGGGACAGGGACATTTTGGGAAAAACTGTTTTTT CASSQAGTGTFWEKLFF
TRBJ2-7 - - TRBV27 TGTGCCAGCAGTCCGTACAGGGCTGATTACGAGCAGTACTTC CASSPYRADYEQYF
TRBJ1-4 TRBD1 - TRBV5-1 TGCGCCAGCAGCTTGGGACAGGGAACAACTAATGAAAAACTGTTTTTT CASSLGQGTTNEKLFF
TRBJ2-5 TRBD1 - TRBV7-6 TGTGCCAGCAGCCCCTACGGAGGGCGGACAGGGGGGAAGGAGACCCAGTACTTC CASSPYGGRTGGKETQYF
TRBJ1-2 TRBD1 - TRBV6-5 TGTGCCAGCAGTTACCTCGGGACAGCATATGGCTACACCTTC CASSYLGTAYGYTF
TRBJ1-2 TRBD1 - TRBV7-2 TGTGCCAGCAGCTTAGTGGGGGACAGGGGGTCCTATGGCTACACCTTC CASSLVGDRGSYGYTF
TRBJ2-3 - - TRBV19 TGTGCCAGTAGTACGATAGCGGCCGACACAGATACGCAGTATTTT CASSTIAADTDTQYF
TRBJ2-5 TRBD2 - TRBV11-2 TGTGCCAGCAGCTTAACTAGCGGGGGGCAAGAGACCCAGTACTTC CASSLTSGGQETQYF
TRBJ2-2 TRBD2 few TRBV28 TGTGCCAGCAGCCTCTACTATTCCGGGACTAGCGGGGGTGCCGGGGAGCTGTTTTTT CASSLYYSGTSGGAGELFF
TRBJ2-1 - many TRBV4-1 TGCGCCAGCAGCCAAGCGCTATACAATGAGCAGTTCTTC CASSQALYNEQFF
TRBJ1-5 - - TRBV5-1 TGCGCCAGCAGCTTGGAAGGGGGTGGCGGCAATCAGCCCCAGCATTTT CASSLEGGGGNQPQHF
TRBJ2-3 - - TRBV5-1 TGCGCCAGCAGCCCGTTTGATTTGGGATATACAGGGTTAGCTGATACGCAGTATTTT CASSPFDLGYTGLADTQYF
TRBJ2-5 - - TRBV19 TGTGCCAGTAGTATAGATCACGGGGACCAAGAGACCCAGTACTTC CASSIDHGDQETQYF
TRBJ2-7 TRBD2 - TRBV4-1 TGCGCCAGCAGCCAAGAAGGCTGGTACGAGCGGGGGACGCCTGAGCAGTACTTC CASSQEGWYERGTPEQYF
TRBJ2-3 - - TRBV23-1 TGCGCCAGCAGTGGAGAGACAGATACGCAGTATTTT CASSGETDTQYF
TRBJ2-1 - - TRBV5-4 TGTGCCAGCAGCTTGGCAGTCTCCTACAATGAGCAGTTCTTC CASSLAVSYNEQFF
TRBJ1-4 TRBD1 - TRBV5-4 TGTGCCAGCAGCCTACAGGGGAAGACTAATGAAAAACTGTTTTTT CASSLQGKTNEKLFF
TRBJ1-4 TRBD1 - TRBV27 TGTGCCAGCAGTTTCCGACAGGGGGTGGGGGAAAAACTGTTTTTT CASSFRQGVGEKLFF
TRBJ2-5 - - TRBV9 TGTGCCAGCAGCGTAGGTACTGTAGAGACCCAGTACTTC CASSVGTVETQYF
TRBJ1-2 TRBD1 - TRBV4-1 TGCGCCAGCAGCCAAGTCCCGGACAGGGGGCTAGGTGGCTACACCTTC CASSQVPDRGLGGYTF
TRBJ2-1 TRBD2 - TRBV2 TGTGCCAGCAGTGAAGGGGAGAGCGGGGGGGTATTTGATGAGCAGTTCTTC CASSEGESGGVFDEQFF